The clone carrying this TCR beta chain has a single count. The target antigen is unknown. This record belongs to a study of T-cell memory formation after mild COVID-19. About the research overall: Largely, TCR clusters stayed within a single donor.

The study, taken as a whole, reports: Later expanders leaned toward CD4+, whereas clones contracting from day 15 to 85 were balanced CD4/CD8. The CD4+ clones that contracted clustered mainly within CM and EM, and the CD8+ clones concentrated in EMRA.

Constant-segment primers served in 5'RACE that generated TCR alpha and TCR beta cDNA libraries bearing sample barcodes and UMIs. TCRdb processed the 5' RACE reads anew with MiXCR; each CDR3 protein has one entry. The table lists some 130,000 distinct CDR3 sequences, 15% to 20% of them singletons, with roughly 14% in the top ten. The ends lost 6 bases at V and 4 bases at J; junction bases unmatched: 8. The CDR3 contains 15 residues. In germline, CDR1 is SNHLY, CDR2 FYNNEI. The source of this sequence is an adult woman who had mild COVID-19 (a few samples of this study predate the infection). Cell type and time point are not known. The chain recombines TRBV2 with TRBJ1-3; TRBD1 agrees at 8 bases. Sequencing used PBMCs or a T cell subset sorted from them (not recorded which). DNA of the CDR3: TGTGCCAGCAGGGCTCAGGGGGCGCGAGGAAACACCATATATTTT. Its translation is CASRAQGARGNTIYF.